This TCR beta chain derives from a study of yellow fever vaccine responses in identical twins. Germline V gene sequence: CDR1 SGHRS, CDR2 YFSETQ. The CDR3 loop spans 13 amino acids. Trimming took off 4 bases at V and 2 bases at J, with 10 bases between the two ends. A word on this clonotype: Its antigen is unknown.

One entry per CDR3 protein results from TCRdb running MiXCR on the RT-PCR reads. The data contain roughly 20,000 distinct CDR3 sequences, under 70% of them singletons. Study results and limitations: Twins reportedly mounted vaccine T cell responses that seemed partly convergent, partly personalized.

The material sequenced was T cells from blood (PBMCs), unsorted or a sorted subset (not recorded which), taken before or after yellow fever vaccination (not recorded which). V and J are TRBV5-1 and TRBJ2-7; the D is unclear. The origin of this receptor is a woman younger than 30 who received the yellow fever vaccine. CDR3 DNA sequence: TGCGCCAGCAGCCCCCCGGTCCCCTACGAGCAGTACTTC. This encodes CASSPPVPYEQYF.